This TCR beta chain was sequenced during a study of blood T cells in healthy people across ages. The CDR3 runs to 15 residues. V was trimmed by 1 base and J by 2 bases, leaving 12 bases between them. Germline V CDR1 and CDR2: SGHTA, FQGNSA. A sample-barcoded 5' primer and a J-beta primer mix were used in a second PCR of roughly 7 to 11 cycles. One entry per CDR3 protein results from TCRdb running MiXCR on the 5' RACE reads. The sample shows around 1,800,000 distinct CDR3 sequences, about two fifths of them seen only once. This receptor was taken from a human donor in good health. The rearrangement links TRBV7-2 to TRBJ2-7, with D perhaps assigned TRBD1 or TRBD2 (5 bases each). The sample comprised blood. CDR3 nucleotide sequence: TGTGCCAGCAGCTTAGTGGGGCCGGGGACCTACGAGCAGTACTTC. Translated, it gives CASSLVGPGTYEQYF.